This is a list of T cell receptor beta chains from one sample in a study of blood T cell repertoires in COVID-19. Assay used: immunoSEQ multiplex PCR; TCRdb lists only in-frame clones, some missing. The table records about 94,000 clones, approximately 74% of them present only once. Sequenced material: peripheral blood. Every receptor here comes from a man between 65 and 85 years old with COVID-19, enrolled during active disease. The conserved cysteine and the conserved F or W are not part of the CDR3 here.

v_gene: TRBV6-4; len: 13; CDR3aa: ASRPTGVDHQPQH
v_gene: TRBV9; len: 16; CDR3aa: ASSVEGTSGRAYNEQF
v_gene: TRBV7-9; len: 15; CDR3aa: ASSLGRGQGEFYGYT
v_gene: TRBV28; len: 12; CDR3aa: AISAIQGSQPQH
v_gene: TRBV5-6; len: 14; CDR3aa: ASSLNLAGLRETQY
v_gene: TRBV15; len: 12; CDR3aa: ATSTGGTGYGQF
v_gene: TRBV7-2; len: 12; CDR3aa: ASSLAGGPGGYT
v_gene: TRBV28; len: 14; CDR3aa: ASSLPHYLRVGEQY
v_gene: TRBV6-5; len: 12; CDR3aa: ASSRTSGRGEQY
v_gene: TRBV28; len: 9; CDR3aa: ASRTRTEVF
v_gene: TRBV29-1; len: 11; CDR3aa: SVDAGGDETQY
v_gene: TRBV28; len: 11; CDR3aa: ASKTSGGPPQH
v_gene: TRBV27; len: 12; CDR3aa: ASSWTGNNSPLH
v_gene: TRBV19; len: 13; CDR3aa: ASTRQGGPYNEQF
v_gene: TRBV29-1; len: 12; CDR3aa: SVVRPDRQETQY
v_gene: TRBV24-1; len: 15; CDR3aa: ATSDLSTSGRTNEQF
v_gene: TRBV7-2; len: 11; CDR3aa: ASTNEVNTEAF
v_gene: TRBV6-2/TRBV6-3; len: 15; CDR3aa: ASSYPGGADFDQPQH
v_gene: TRBV27; len: 13; CDR3aa: ASSLLPRGGYGYT
v_gene: TRBV30; len: 13; CDR3aa: AWSLRGRVADTQY
v_gene: TRBV5-1; len: 14; CDR3aa: ASSLGLAGNTDTQY
v_gene: TRBV10-3; len: 12; CDR3aa: AIRVREDGNTIY
v_gene: TRBV7-9; len: 12; CDR3aa: ASSFGTGAYEQY
v_gene: TRBV6-1; len: 14; CDR3aa: ASSEGIGAFNQPQH
v_gene: TRBV7-2; len: 12; CDR3aa: ASSPPGRGGEQY
v_gene: TRBV7-8; len: 14; CDR3aa: ASSRGTSGRDYEQY
v_gene: TRBV27; len: 13; CDR3aa: ASRDGLAGVDEQF
v_gene: TRBV6-2/TRBV6-3; len: 15; CDR3aa: ASSRPDRDREFNTQY
v_gene: TRBV12-3/TRBV12-4; len: 11; CDR3aa: ASSLNGFDEQF
v_gene: TRBV28; len: 15; CDR3aa: ASSPYRGLAGGNEQF
v_gene: TRBV4-2; len: 15; CDR3aa: ASSPGLPGGGRNTIY
v_gene: TRBV2; len: 11; CDR3aa: ARQGATNEKLF
v_gene: TRBV4-3; len: 13; CDR3aa: ASSQGTGGSQPQH
v_gene: TRBV3-1/TRBV3-2; len: 11; CDR3aa: ASSPGQGTEAF
v_gene: TRBV9; len: 14; CDR3aa: ASSVAGQGSPDTQY
v_gene: TRBV9; len: 14; CDR3aa: ASSVALPSSYNEQF
v_gene: TRBV4-3; len: 15; CDR3aa: ASSREKPGQGLYGYT
v_gene: TRBV7-2; len: 12; CDR3aa: ASSPAVGGNTIY
v_gene: TRBV7-2; len: 14; CDR3aa: ASSLGPLAVGQTQY
v_gene: TRBV30; len: 10; CDR3aa: AWRALTYEQY
v_gene: TRBV7-9; len: 14; CDR3aa: ASSDQRNANTGELF
v_gene: TRBV7-9; len: 13; CDR3aa: ASSLAQGSNTEAF